The source of this T cell receptor beta chain is a study of T cells in Graves' hyperthyroidism and ophthalmopathy. CDR1 LGHNT and CDR2 FRNRAP come from the germline V gene. This CDR3 comprises 16 residues. Trimming removed 1 base from V and 1 base from J, with 13 bases in between. Using RNA transcripts as the source, TCR beta CDR3 regions were amplified. RT-PCR in the first round (using the HTBI primer set) targeted the TCR CDR3. TCRdb reprocessed the multiplex PCR reads via MiXCR and lists one record per CDR3 protein. The sample comprises hundreds of thousands of distinct CDR3 sequences, about 14% of which are singletons, and under 15% rests with the top ten.

This sequence originates from a woman aged 45-65 years with Graves' ophthalmopathy. The chain carries TRBV12-5 and TRBJ2-5, with D unclear. Sequenced material: blood. CDR3 in amino acids: CASGLAPGVLQETQYF. For the CDR3, the DNA is TGTGCTAGTGGTTTGGCACCCGGAGTACTCCAAGAGACCCAGTACTTC. The full variable domain, its missing parts supplied by reference TRBV12-5 and TRBJ2-5, is DARVTQTPRHKVTEMGQEVTMRCQPILGHNTVFWYRQTMMQGLELLAYFRNRAPLDDSGMPKDRFSAEMPDATLATLKIQPSEPRDSAVYFCASGLAPGVLQETQYFGPGTRLLVL.